This TCR beta chain is drawn from a study of T cells in Graves' hyperthyroidism and ophthalmopathy (dated by TCRdb to between 2018 and 2021). Turning to the overall study: Peripheral blood samples were taken at initial diagnosis, before any treatment was given. To identify TCR V-J signatures that set the groups apart, the researchers used a discovery cohort of roughly 100 patients, made up of 43 with Graves' ophthalmopathy and about 55 with stable Graves' hyperthyroidism. An independent validation cohort of under 20 hyperthyroidism patients and roughly 16 patients who later progressed to ophthalmopathy tested prospective prediction of ophthalmopathy. The 75 to 100 discovery patients were randomly split 7:3 into training and test sets. Thyroid tissue and blood T-cell repertoires from about six Graves' hyperthyroidism patients were also compared in the study. Following sampling, methimazole starting at 30 mg daily was given to hyperthyroidism patients, and high-dose intravenous methylprednisolone was given to ophthalmopathy patients. The paper reports TCR Vbeta CDR3 sequencing of 130 to 150 peripheral blood samples: under 45 ophthalmopathy, under 80 hyperthyroidism and 17 progressor patients.

This clonotype was counted at least ten times. What antigen it recognizes has not been identified. Base qualities are missing; no much larger clone stands one base away. TCR beta CDR3 regions were amplified from RNA transcripts. The TCR CDR3 was subjected to a first round of RT-PCR using the HTBI primer set and the Qiagen OneStep RT-PCR kit. Libraries were constructed in a second round of multiplex PCR, after which size selection and purification were carried out. Libraries were sequenced paired-end with 100 bp reads on an Illumina HiSeq2000. The study's own analysis went as follows. SOAPnuke was used to process the raw data, with reads discarded if the reads contained adapters or uncalled bases, had a mean Phred below 15, or lacked an exact constant-primer or identifier match. High-quality paired reads were merged using COPE v1.2.5, and each unique nucleotide sequence was defined as a clonotype. MiTCR v1.1 was used to align clonotypes to the IMGT TRBV, TRBD and TRBJ reference segments. The analysis was restricted to V-J combinations with a frequency above 0.0001, which together covered 99.2% of the repertoires. A TCS score was defined as the ratio between F50 (clonal expansion) and ExV (chaos), using BLOSUM62-based TCRdist between CDR3 peptides within each V-J. Welch's t-statistics and random forest reduced just over 500 V-J features to 13, which were used in a naive Bayes classifier (R e1071). The similarity between thyroid and blood repertoires was quantified using the Morisita-Horn index. TCRdb cleaned the public reads at Q25 with fastp, built clones with MiXCR and kept in-frame beta chains. Rows with a matching CDR3 protein are joined into one entry that keeps the most common DNA and genes. For this entry, the V and J calls and clone size follow TCRdb and not the study's own pipeline. Counted in this sample were hundreds of thousands of distinct CDR3 sequences; 38% of them appeared once. The leading ten clones occupy around 9.3% of the sample.

Stable Graves' hyperthyroidism was defined as no progression to ophthalmopathy during 18 months of follow-up. The hyperthyroidism patients were between 18 and 65 years old and newly diagnosed, with a disease duration of less than 2 months. Any patient with an uncontrolled infection, another autoimmune disease, pregnancy or lactation was excluded. Diagnoses were established on the basis of clinical symptoms, serum thyroxine and TRAb, thyroid ultrasound, and orbital computed tomography. PBMCs were separated from 8 to 10 ml of fresh peripheral blood using Ficoll-Paque density gradient centrifugation. Total RNA was extracted with Trizol reagent, and quality was checked on an Agilent 2100 Bioanalyzer. What the study reported, not specific to this receptor: No statistical method was used to fix the sample size in advance, and group allocation was not hidden from the investigators. Ophthalmopathy was separated from stable hyperthyroidism by a 13 V-J signature model, with around 90% sensitivity and approximately 81% specificity obtained in cross-validation and 80%/75% obtained in testing. During validation, the model predicted progression to ophthalmopathy a median of approximately 7 months ahead of onset, with around 65% sensitivity and roughly 75% specificity. Most expanded thyroid clonotypes (frequency above 0.001) were also detected in blood, suggesting blood repertoires may reflect thyroid immune responses.

CDR1 and CDR2, per the germline V gene, are SGDLS and YYNGEE. The V end loses 0 bases and the J end loses 6 bases, and a stretch of 9 bases separates them. Its CDR3 holds 14 amino acids, cysteine through phenylalanine. Kept here is only the CDR3 DNA, which spans 42 bases and is read in frame from base 1. The rearrangement combines TRBV9 with TRBJ2-2; the D gene assignment is ambiguous. The receptor comes from a man between 18 and 35 years old with Graves' hyperthyroidism. Sequenced input: blood. CDR3 loop: CASSVASGAGELFF. The sequenced DNA is TGTGCCAGCAGCGTAGCTTCCGGAGCCGGGGAGCTGTTTTTT.